Listed below are T cell receptor beta chains from one sample, sequenced in a study of control samples from healthy donors and cancer patients. Assay used: immunoSEQ multiplex PCR; TCRdb lists only in-frame clones, some missing. The table has 180,000 or so clones, 90% to 95% seen once. Sequences were obtained from blood. These receptors were obtained from a young woman in good health. Each CDR3 is given with its conserved first and last residue. The D gene is left open where the match is weak. Rows give clone size only sometimes, using once, few, many, or a class for an expanded clone.

clone size	D gene	J gene	V gene	CDR3 DNA	CDR3 protein
.	TRBD1	TRBJ1-6	TRBV15	TGTGCCACCAGCAGAGATCAGGGGGGTAATTCACCCCTCCACTTT	CATSRDQGGNSPLHF
.	.	TRBJ2-1	TRBV19	TGTGCCAGTAGTATGGGTCTCTCCTACAATGAGCAGTTCTTC	CASSMGLSYNEQFF
once	.	TRBJ2-7	TRBV29-1	TGCAGCGGCTACGAGCAGTACTTC	CSGYEQYF
.	.	TRBJ1-2	TRBV7-6	TGTGCCAGCAGCGAGGGGTTTGGCTACACCTTC	CASSEGFGYTF
.	.	TRBJ1-1	TRBV20-1	TGCAGTGCTATTGACAGAGGGGTCACTGAAGCTTTCTTT	CSAIDRGVTEAFF
.	TRBD2	TRBJ2-5	TRBV19	TGTGCCAGTAGTATGGGACTAGCGGGAGATCTTTCGTGGGAGACCCAGTACTTC	CASSMGLAGDLSWETQYF
.	.	TRBJ1-2	TRBV6-7	TGTGCCAGCAGTGTCTCCGGGACAATTAATGGCTACACCTTC	CASSVSGTINGYTF
.	TRBD1	TRBJ1-4	TRBV5-1	TGCGCCAGCAGCTTGGGGGACAGGGCTAATGAAAAACTGTTTTTT	CASSLGDRANEKLFF
once	.	TRBJ2-1	TRBV27	TGTGCCAGCAGTTTACTAGGGGGGGAAGGTGAGCAGTTCTTC	CASSLLGGEGEQFF
once	.	TRBJ2-2	TRBV18	TGTGCCAGCTCACCACGCCAGACAAACACCGGGGAGCTGTTTTTT	CASSPRQTNTGELFF
.	.	TRBJ2-3	TRBV7-7	TGTGCCAGCAGAGGGAGCACAGATACGCAGTATTTT	CASRGSTDTQYF
.	TRBD1	TRBJ2-7	TRBV6-2/TRBV6-3	TGTGCCAGCAGTTACCGGGGACAGGGGGGTGAGCAGTACTTC	CASSYRGQGGEQYF
few	TRBD1	TRBJ1-6	TRBV6-5	TGTGCCAGCAGTTACTCGACAGGGCGGTCACCCCTCCACTTT	CASSYSTGRSPLHF
.	.	TRBJ2-5	TRBV7-2	TGTGCCAGCAGCTTAGGTATCGGAGGTTCGCAAGAGACCCAGTACTTC	CASSLGIGGSQETQYF
.	.	TRBJ1-6	TRBV11-2	TGTGCCAGCAGCTTAACGATACAGGATAATTCACCCCTCCACTTT	CASSLTIQDNSPLHF
.	TRBD1	TRBJ1-3	TRBV4-3	TGCGCCAGCAGCCTTACGACAGGGGGCAGAAACACCATATATTTT	CASSLTTGGRNTIYF
.	.	TRBJ1-1	TRBV19	TGTGCCAGTAGTATAGGGGGCGGCACTGAAGCTTTCTTT	CASSIGGGTEAFF
.	.	TRBJ1-4	TRBV6-6	TGTGCCAGCAGTTACCTACAGACCTCGAATGAAAAACTGTTTTTT	CASSYLQTSNEKLFF
.	TRBD2	TRBJ2-1	TRBV6-6	TGTGCCAGCAGCGGGACTAGCGGGGGCCGGTACAATGAGCAGTTCTTC	CASSGTSGGRYNEQFF
.	.	TRBJ2-2	TRBV2	TGTGCCAGCAGTCAAACTCCGAACACCGGGGAGCTGTTTTTT	CASSQTPNTGELFF
.	.	TRBJ1-5	TRBV6-2/TRBV6-3	TGTGCCAGCAGTTACAGGGTCCGTTATAGCAATCAGCCCCAGCATTTT	CASSYRVRYSNQPQHF
.	.	TRBJ1-5	TRBV15	TGTGCCACCAGCAGAGCCGTTTGGGAACCCTATAGCAATCAGCCCCAGCATTTT	CATSRAVWEPYSNQPQHF
once	TRBD1	TRBJ2-7	TRBV28	TGTGCCAGCATTAAGGACAGGGTCCACGAGCAGTACTTC	CASIKDRVHEQYF
.	.	TRBJ2-1	TRBV7-2	TGTGCCAACGGGTACAATGAGCAGTTCTTC	CANGYNEQFF
.	.	TRBJ2-3	TRBV29-1	TGCAGCGTTGACGGGGTTTGGAACACAGATACGCAGTATTTT	CSVDGVWNTDTQYF
once	.	TRBJ2-5	TRBV27	TGTGCCAGCAGTTTAGGGAAGACCCAGTACTTC	CASSLGKTQYF
.	.	TRBJ1-1	TRBV7-2	TGTGCCAGCAGCTCGGGCGACAGGAGGGAGCCTGAAGCTTTCTTT	CASSSGDRREPEAFF
.	.	TRBJ2-7	TRBV5-6	TGTGCCAGCAGCTTGGGGGGCGAGCAGTACTTC	CASSLGGEQYF
.	TRBD2	TRBJ2-5	TRBV7-2	TGTGCCAGCAGCTGGCCGGGACTAGCGAAAGAGACCCAGTACTTC	CASSWPGLAKETQYF
.	TRBD1	TRBJ2-7	TRBV5-1	TGCGCCAGCAGCCCTGGGACAGGGGGCAACGAGCAGTACTTC	CASSPGTGGNEQYF
.	.	TRBJ1-5	TRBV28	TGTGCCAGCAGTTTAGGTGTGAGGGGGAGCAATCAGCCCCAGCATTTT	CASSLGVRGSNQPQHF
.	TRBD1	TRBJ2-3	TRBV6-4	TGTGCCAGCAGTGACGGAGACAGGGCTACAGATACGCAGTATTTT	CASSDGDRATDTQYF
.	.	TRBJ1-2	TRBV7-9	TGTGCCAGCAGCTTAGGGGATGGCTACACCTTC	CASSLGDGYTF
.	TRBD1	TRBJ2-7	TRBV7-2	TGTGCCAGCAGCTTCGGGACAGCCTCCTACGAGCAGTACTTC	CASSFGTASYEQYF
.	TRBD1	TRBJ1-2	TRBV27	TGTGCCAGCAGTAACCCACAGGGGTATGGCTACACCTTC	CASSNPQGYGYTF
.	.	TRBJ2-7	TRBV14	TGTGCCAGCAGCCGGGCAGGGGTGGGGTACGAGCAGTACTTC	CASSRAGVGYEQYF
.	TRBD2	TRBJ2-3	TRBV6-4	TGTGCCAGCAGTGACGGGGAGGGCTCAGATACGCAGTATTTT	CASSDGEGSDTQYF
.	TRBD1	TRBJ1-5	TRBV19	TGTGCCAGTAGTGTTAGGGACAGGGGCAATCAGCCCCAGCATTTT	CASSVRDRGNQPQHF
once	TRBD1	TRBJ2-1	TRBV7-2	TGTGCCAGCAGCTTAAACTGGGACAGGGTCAATGAGCAGTTCTTC	CASSLNWDRVNEQFF
.	.	TRBJ2-7	TRBV20-1	TGCAGTGCTAGTCTACAAGGGACCTACGAGCAGTACTTC	CSASLQGTYEQYF